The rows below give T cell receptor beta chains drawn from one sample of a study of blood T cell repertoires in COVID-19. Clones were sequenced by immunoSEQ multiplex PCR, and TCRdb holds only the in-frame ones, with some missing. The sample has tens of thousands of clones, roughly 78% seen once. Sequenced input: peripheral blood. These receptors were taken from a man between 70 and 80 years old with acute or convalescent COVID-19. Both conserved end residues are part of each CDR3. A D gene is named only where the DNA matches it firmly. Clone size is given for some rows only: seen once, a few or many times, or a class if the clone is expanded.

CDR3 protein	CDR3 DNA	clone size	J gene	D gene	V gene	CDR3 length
CASRRRGGVQETQYF	TGTGCCAGTCGGAGGCGCGGGGGGGTTCAAGAGACCCAGTACTTC	few	TRBJ2-5	TRBD2	TRBV19	15
CASSPPSGKYNEQFF	TGTGCCAGCTCACCACCCTCAGGGAAATACAATGAGCAGTTCTTC	-	TRBJ2-1	-	TRBV18	15
CATSNLLLDRASTDTQYF	TGTGCCACCAGCAACCTCCTCCTCGACAGGGCTAGCACAGATACGCAGTATTTT	-	TRBJ2-3	TRBD1	TRBV15	18
CASSLYSSVMNTEAFF	TGTGCCAGCAGCTTATACAGTTCTGTGATGAACACTGAAGCTTTCTTT	-	TRBJ1-1	-	TRBV13	16
CSVEDRRGRANYGYTF	TGCAGCGTTGAAGACCGCCGAGGGAGAGCTAACTATGGCTACACCTTC	-	TRBJ1-2	-	TRBV29-1	16
CASVTSTGISNQPQHF	TGTGCTAGTGTTACCTCGACAGGGATTAGCAATCAGCCCCAGCATTTT	-	TRBJ1-5	TRBD1	TRBV12-5	16
CASSLGQGAYEQYF	TGTGCCAGCAGCTTAGGGCAGGGCGCCTACGAGCAGTACTTC	-	TRBJ2-7	-	TRBV11-2	14
CASSLTSGGKETQYF	TGTGCCAGCAGTTTAACTAGCGGGGGAAAAGAGACCCAGTACTTC	few	TRBJ2-5	TRBD2	TRBV6-5	15
CAWSRTGVNEKLFF	TGTGCCTGGAGTCGGACGGGGGTTAATGAAAAACTGTTTTTT	-	TRBJ1-4	-	TRBV30	14
CASRRVQGGTEAFF	TGTGCCAGTAGGAGAGTTCAGGGCGGCACTGAAGCTTTCTTT	-	TRBJ1-1	-	TRBV19	14
CASSLAGRGQTEAFF	TGTGCCAGCAGCTTAGCTGGCAGGGGGCAGACTGAAGCTTTCTTT	few	TRBJ1-1	TRBD1	TRBV7-2	15
CASSWRQVNTEAFF	TGTGCCAGCAGCTGGAGACAGGTGAACACTGAAGCTTTCTTT	-	TRBJ1-1	-	TRBV5-4	14
CASSTEGPRDGYTF	TGTGCCAGCAGTACGGAGGGCCCCCGGGATGGCTACACCTTC	few	TRBJ1-2	-	TRBV6-6	14
CASSFGGSNQPQHF	TGTGCCAGCAGCTTCGGGGGGAGCAATCAGCCCCAGCATTTT	few	TRBJ1-5	-	TRBV11-2	14
CASSSRDRVSGANVLTF	TGTGCCAGCAGCTCCCGGGACAGGGTCTCTGGGGCCAACGTCCTGACTTTC	-	TRBJ2-6	-	TRBV21-1	17
CASSLQGSHLDEQYF	TGTGCCAGCAGTTTACAGGGCAGCCATTTGGACGAGCAGTACTTC	few	TRBJ2-7	-	TRBV27	15
CASSSPSPPSYEQYF	TGTGCCAGCAGTTCTCCTAGCCCTCCTTCCTACGAGCAGTACTTC	-	TRBJ2-7	-	TRBV28	15
CASSVAQATNTEAFF	TGTGCCAGCAGCGTAGCTCAGGCGACGAACACTGAAGCTTTCTTT	once	TRBJ1-1	-	TRBV9	15
CASSEEDRDNYGYTF	TGTGCCAGCAGTGAAGAGGACAGGGATAACTATGGCTACACCTTC	-	TRBJ1-2	TRBD1	TRBV2	15
CASSVQGATNEKLFF	TGTGCCAGCAGCGTACAGGGGGCAACTAATGAAAAACTGTTTTTT	-	TRBJ1-4	TRBD1	TRBV7-2	15
CASSYAQINEKLFF	TGTGCCAGCAGTTACGCCCAGATTAATGAAAAACTGTTTTTT	few	TRBJ1-4	-	TRBV6-2/TRBV6-3	14
CASSLGLRAFF	TGTGCCAGCAGTTTAGGGCTTCGAGCTTTCTTT	-	TRBJ1-1	-	TRBV12-3/TRBV12-4	11
CASSDQSMDEQFF	TGTGCCAGCAGTGATCAGTCGATGGATGAGCAGTTCTTC	once	TRBJ2-1	-	TRBV2	13
CASTSTSGTYNEQFF	TGTGCCAGCACGTCAACTAGCGGGACTTACAATGAGCAGTTCTTC	-	TRBJ2-1	TRBD2	TRBV27	15
CATSRTSGITGEQFF	TGTGCCACCTCACGGACTAGCGGGATTACTGGTGAGCAGTTCTTC	-	TRBJ2-1	TRBD2	TRBV9	15
CATRLAGADTGELFF	TGTGCCACCAGGCTAGCGGGGGCGGACACCGGGGAGCTGTTTTTT	-	TRBJ2-2	TRBD2	TRBV24-1	15
CASSFVGGDETQYF	TGTGCCAGCAGTTTCGTTGGGGGGGATGAGACCCAGTACTTC	-	TRBJ2-5	TRBD2	TRBV28	14
CASEGQEETQYF	TGTGCCAGCGAGGGACAGGAAGAGACCCAGTACTTC	medium-sized	TRBJ2-5	TRBD1	TRBV19	12
CASSSLRGQDSGNTIYF	TGTGCCAGCTCATCCCTCAGGGGGCAGGACTCTGGAAACACCATATATTTT	-	TRBJ1-3	TRBD1	TRBV18	17